Below, 14 T cell receptor beta chains from the same sample are listed, as sequenced in a study of molecular identifiers for immune sequencing clone quantification. MiXCR, applied by TCRdb to the PCR reads, yields one record per CDR3 protein. The table includes under 85,000 distinct CDR3 sequences, about a sixth detected once. Sequenced material: naive CD8+ T cells from blood, with Jurkat cell RNA spiked in. As for subset: FACS-sorted CD8+CD4-CCR7+CD45RA+ naive T cells. Receptor source: a human donor in good health. Some libraries in this study had Jurkat cell RNA spiked in.

This clonotype was detected only a few times. A much larger clone lies one base from this, so it may be a read error. The chain couples TRBV20-1 to TRBJ1-1, with D tentatively TRBD1 (6 bases). Trimming cost V 6 bases and J 3 bases, with 17 bases left between them. This CDR3 is built from 14 residues. Germline CDR1 reads DFQATT; CDR2 reads SNEGSKA (reference sequence). The CDR3 sequence is CSARGGQWDTEAFF. CDR3 sequence (DNA): TGCAGTGCCCGCGGTGGACAGTGGGACACTGAAGCTTTCTTT.

At least ten counts were recorded for this clonotype. The chain recombines TRBV12-3 or TRBV12-4 with TRBJ2-1; no clear D. The CDR3 loop spans 12 amino acids. V was pared by 1 base and J by 10 bases, with 8 bases between. The CDR3 bases are TGTGCCAGCAGTTTAGGGACCTTCGAGCAGTTCTTC. Amino acids: CASSLGTFEQFF.

This clonotype was seen a handful of times. A much larger clone sits a single nucleotide away, making a read error possible. The V and J genes are TRBV4-1 and TRBJ2-3, with TRBD2 identical over 13 bases. The germline V gene has CDR1 MGHRA and CDR2 YSYEKL. CDR3 length equals 16 residues. J was trimmed by 6 bases and V by 4 bases; bases with no gene match: 7. CDR3 sequence (DNA): TGCGCCAGCAGCCCCAGGACTAGCGGGAGTCAGGATACGCAGTATTTT. Translation: CASSPRTSGSQDTQYF.

In its sample, this clonotype was seen a few times. This could be a read error, since a much larger clone is one nucleotide away. This chain joins TRBV29-1 and TRBJ2-3, with D perhaps TRBD1 (6 bases). The CDR3 extends over 13 amino acids. CDR1 and CDR2 (germline): SQVTM, ANQGSEA. The CDR3 loop reads CSVGTESTDAQYF. Written as DNA, the CDR3 is TGCAGCGTTGGGACAGAAAGCACAGATGCGCAGTATTTT.

The table lists this clonotype with a few counts. The chain joins TRBV12-3 or TRBV12-4 to TRBJ2-5; TRBD2 is a possible D gene (5 bases). Deletions cut 7 bases from V and 0 bases from J, with 9 bases between. This CDR3 has 13 residues. The DNA of the CDR3 is TGTGCCAGCACCGAGACTAACCAAGAGACCCAGTACTTC. This codes for CASTETNQETQYF.

Many counts were recorded for this clonotype. The rearrangement links TRBV19 to TRBJ2-1; D uncertain. Per the germline V gene, CDR1 is LNHDA and CDR2 is SQIVND (reference sequence). This CDR3 comprises 14 residues. Trimming took 3 bases from V and 9 from J, leaving 15 bases between them. CDR3 DNA sequence: TGTGCCAGTAGTATTGTCGGGCCCGCCGGTGAGCAGTTCTTC. This translates into CASSIVGPAGEQFF. Together with reference TRBV19 and TRBJ2-1, the CDR3 gives the full variable domain: DGGITQSPKYLFRKEGQNVTLSCEQNLNHDAMYWYRQDPGQGLRLIYYSQIVNDFQKGDIAEGYSVSREKKESFPLTVTSAQKNPTAFYLCASSIVGPAGEQFFGPGTRLTVL.

This clonotype came up many times. The rearrangement uses TRBV20-1 and TRBJ2-7; 8 bases are a match to TRBD1. Per the germline V gene, CDR1 is DFQATT and CDR2 is SNEGSKA (reference sequence). CDR3 length: 15 residues. V dropped 1 base and J dropped 0; count of bases not matched to a gene: 5. This CDR3 is CSARARTGSSYEQYF. In DNA, the CDR3 is TGCAGTGCTAGAGCCCGGACAGGGAGCTCCTACGAGCAGTACTTC.

This clonotype was seen ten or more times. Germline is not matched at one junction end, which may reflect a read error. The chain carries TRBV7-7 and TRBJ2-5; TRBD2 agrees at 14 bases. Germline CDR1 and CDR2: SSHAT and FNYEAQ (reference sequence). There are 18 residues in the CDR3. The CDR3 bases are TGTGCTAGCAGCTTAGGAGTTGGGGGACTAGCGGGAGTAGAGACCCAGTACTTC. Protein: CASSLGVGGLAGVETQYF. Supplemented by reference TRBV7-7 and TRBJ2-5, the full variable domain reads GAGVSQSPRYKVTKRGQDVTLRCDPISSHATLYWYQQALGQGPEFLTYFNYEAQPDKSGLPSDRFSAERPEGSISTLTIQRTEQRDSAMYRCASSLGVGGLAGVETQYFGPGTRLLVL.

This clonotype turned up a few times. The chain uses TRBV12-5 and TRBJ2-5; the D is unclear. CDR1 is LGHNT, CDR2 FRNRAP, per germline. Deletions cut 1 base from V and 1 base from J, with 10 bases between. The CDR3 consists of 15 residues. CDR3 residues: CASGLEIISQETQYF. The CDR3 DNA reads as TGTGCTAGTGGTTTGGAAATTATCTCCCAAGAGACCCAGTACTTC.

The chain is built from TRBV12-3 or TRBV12-4 and TRBJ2-1; no definite D call. Trimming removed 3 bases from V and 2 bases from J, with 11 bases in between. The CDR3 is made up of 15 amino acids. The CDR3 DNA is TGTGCCAGCAGTTTGCTGGGCGGAACCTACAATGAGCAGTTCTTC. Its protein is CASSLLGGTYNEQFF.

This clonotype appeared many times. V usage is TRBV6-1 and J usage is TRBJ2-5; D ambiguous. The length of the CDR3 is 16 residues. Between the trimmed V and J ends, which lost 4 bases and 2 bases, there was a span of 17 bases. Germline V CDR1 and CDR2: MNHNS, SASEGT. This chain's CDR3 is CASSGLIAGSQETQYF. CDR3 bases: TGTGCCAGCAGTGGTTTGATTGCAGGTTCTCAAGAGACCCAGTACTTC.

This clonotype has at least ten counts. The chain combines TRBV20-1 with TRBJ2-7, with TRBD2 matching 9 bases. The V segment lost 4 bases and the J segment 2 bases; nucleotides outside the gene matches: 6. The CDR3 is 14 residues long. Germline V lookup: CDR1 DFQATT, CDR2 SNEGSKA (reference sequence). The CDR3 DNA is TGCAGTGCTATTGAGACTAGCGGTACCTACGAGCAGTACTTC. This encodes CSAIETSGTYEQYF.

This clonotype was counted only a few times. This chain links TRBV9 with TRBJ2-1; 11 bases are shared with TRBD2. There are 16 residues in the CDR3. The V gene's germline CDR1 is SGDLS and CDR2 YYNGEE. V lost 4 bases to trimming and J lost 2 bases; unmatched junction nucleotides: 5. DNA of the CDR3: TGTGCCAGCAGCCTGATAGCGGGAGGGGCCTACAATGAGCAGTTCTTC. Translating it yields CASSLIAGGAYNEQFF.

This clonotype was seen at least ten times. The chain recombines TRBV20-1 with TRBJ2-7; 9 nucleotides line up with TRBD2. The J segment lost 5 bases and the V segment lost 1 base, leaving 9 bases of the junction unmatched. The CDR3 consists of 15 residues. CDR1 is DFQATT, CDR2 SNEGSKA, per germline (reference sequence). CDR3 nucleotide sequence: TGCAGTGCTAGAGGGCTAGCGGGAACTCGGAACGAGCAGTACTTC. Translated: CSARGLAGTRNEQYF.